Only a few counts were recorded for the clone carrying this T cell receptor beta chain. The record originates from a study of T-cell reconstitution after alpha-beta-depleted transplantation in children. TCRbeta library preparation incorporated unique molecular identifiers. TCRdb re-called the PCR reads with MiXCR, one entry per CDR3 protein. The data hold about 610,000 distinct CDR3 sequences, with more than 9% observed a single time. The CDR3 is made up of 14 amino acids. Germline loops: CDR1 ENHRY, CDR2 SYGVKD. V lost 0 bases to trimming and J lost 3 bases, with 8 bases between them. The chain combines TRBV10-3 with TRBJ2-5, with D perhaps TRBD1 or TRBD2 (5 bases each). The clonotype comes from a human donor who donated a stem cell graft to a child with acute myeloid leukemia. This specimen was PBMCs from the stem cell graft donor, taken from the stem cell graft. The CDR3 here is CAISESGAKETQYF. The CDR3 coding sequence is TGTGCCATCAGTGAGTCCGGGGCAAAAGAGACCCAGTACTTC.